This T cell receptor (beta chain) was recovered during a study of blood T cell repertoires in COVID-19. After removal of 2 bases from V and 7 bases from J, the junction contained 8 bases not matched to a gene. Germline V gene data show CDR1 as MNHEY and CDR2 as SVGAGI. The CDR3 runs to 16 residues. Sequencing used immunoSEQ multiplex PCR; TCRdb keeps in-frame clones, though not all of them. This table has about 480,000 clones, more than 75% appearing once. This study enrolled people aged 18 to 89 from about two dozen US geographic areas. The sequenced material came from PBMCs or T cells enriched from blood (not recorded which). This chain links TRBV6-5 with TRBJ2-1; 10 bases map to TRBD2. The receptor was derived from a woman aged 35 to 49 who had recovered from COVID-19. The CDR3 loop is CASSYAPSGSTNEQFF. CDR3 DNA: TGTGCCAGCAGTTACGCCCCTAGCGGGAGTACTAATGAGCAGTTCTTC.